This paragraph covers one T cell receptor beta chain sequence. Antigen unknown. The sample belongs to a study of OX40 agonist ivuxolimab in advanced cancers. Study as a whole: As their treatment, patients were administered ivuxolimab, an agonistic anti-OX40 (CD134) antibody. Earlier anti-PD-1, anti-PD-L1 or anti-CTLA-4 therapy was permitted; 40% had received some.

Generated by immunoSEQ multiplex PCR, the TCRdb table keeps only in-frame clones and is missing some. The repertoire has approximately 20,000 clones, nearly 70% of them found once; the top ten carry more than 9.5%. Germline loops: CDR1 SGHDT, CDR2 YYEEEE. The ends were cut back, 2 bases at V and 2 bases at J, with 11 bases in the middle. This CDR3 contains 14 residues. Findings and limits, study-wide: The CD4+ and CD8+ T cells in the blood had expanded clonally by week 6 at 0.1 to 3.0 mg/kg.

V is TRBV5-6 and J is TRBJ2-7; weak D call: TRBD2 (5 bases). The sequencing here drew on CD4+ or CD8+ T cells sorted from blood, taken in a trial of the OX40 agonist ivuxolimab. The TCR sequence derives from an adult with an advanced solid tumor such as melanoma, head and neck, liver or kidney cancer. The CDR3 DNA follows: TGTGCCAGCAGCTTATCGATCGGGACCTACGAGCAGTACTTC. Its protein is CASSLSIGTYEQYF.